This T cell receptor (beta chain) was identified during a study of vaccination and CD4 T cells after COVID-19. Cultured CD4+ T-cell DNA underwent Oncomine TCR Beta short-read sequencing. From cultured CD4+ T cells, genomic DNA was extracted. Using its own MiXCR run on the PCR reads, TCRdb lists one record per CDR3 protein. The sample records more than 9,000 distinct CDR3 sequences, under 40% being singletons. Treatment in this sample: roughly ten-day PBMC culture with coronavirus spike peptide pools or control peptides (ViraFEST assay). Harvesting of the unexposed donor's CD4+ T cells predated the COVID-19 pandemic (2011-2018). Before TCRs were sequenced, ViraFEST expanded antigen-specific T cells with peptide pools. Germline lookup yields CDR1 MGHDK and CDR2 SYGVNS. This CDR3 has 15 amino acids. V was shortened by 3 bases and J by 7 bases, with 16 bases between the two germline ends. About this clonotype itself: Its antigen remains unidentified.

Broader study findings: The great majority, 304 of 307 vaccine-specific clones, proved spike mono-reactive in convalescent patients.

Specimen: CD4+ T cells from blood, cultured in vitro. The receptor comes from a human donor in good health. V usage is TRBV25-1 and J usage is TRBJ2-1, with a weak D call TRBD1 (6 bases). The CDR3 bases are TGTGCCAGCAGTGAGCCGCAGGGGCGAGTGAATGAGCAGTTCTTC. Protein product: CASSEPQGRVNEQFF.